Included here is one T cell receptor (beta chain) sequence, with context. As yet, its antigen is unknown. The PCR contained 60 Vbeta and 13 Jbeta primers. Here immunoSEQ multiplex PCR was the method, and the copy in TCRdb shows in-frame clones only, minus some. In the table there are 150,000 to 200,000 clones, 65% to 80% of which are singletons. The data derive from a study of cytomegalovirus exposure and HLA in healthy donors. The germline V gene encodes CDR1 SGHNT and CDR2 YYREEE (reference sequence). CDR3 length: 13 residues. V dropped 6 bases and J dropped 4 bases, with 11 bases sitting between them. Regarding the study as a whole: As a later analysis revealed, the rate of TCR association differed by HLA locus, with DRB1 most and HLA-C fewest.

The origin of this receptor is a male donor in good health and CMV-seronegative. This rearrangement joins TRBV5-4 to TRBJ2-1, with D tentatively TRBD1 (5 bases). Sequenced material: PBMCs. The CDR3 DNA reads TGTGCCAGCACCCTGGACATTTACAATGAGCAGTTCTTC. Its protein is CASTLDIYNEQFF.